Below are 19 T cell receptor beta chains sequenced from a single sample in a study of T cells in Graves' hyperthyroidism and ophthalmopathy. Researchers amplified the TCR beta CDR3 regions from RNA transcripts. Initially, a first-round RT-PCR of the TCR CDR3 employed the HTBI primer set. TCRdb re-called the multiplex PCR reads through MiXCR, storing one row per CDR3 protein. The table shows roughly 170,000 distinct CDR3 sequences, with around 15% occurring only once. What was sequenced was blood. Receptors were obtained from a woman aged 45-60 years with Graves' hyperthyroidism.

The chain uses TRBV6-1 and TRBJ2-7; tentative D call: TRBD1 (5 bases). V was trimmed by 5 bases and J by 6 bases, leaving 8 bases between them. Germline values: CDR1 MNHNS, CDR2 SASEGT. This CDR3 region has 11 residues. CDR3 region: CASSRQSEQYF. DNA of the CDR3: TGTGCCAGCAGTAGACAGAGCGAGCAGTACTTC.

V and J are TRBV20-1 and TRBJ2-1; possible D gene TRBD2, 5 bases. The CDR3 consists of 15 residues. Trimming took off 6 bases at V and 2 bases at J, with 17 bases between the two ends. In germline, CDR1 is DFQATT, CDR2 SNEGSKA (reference sequence). The CDR3 nucleotides are TGCAGTGCCCCGACGGGTGCGAGGGCCTACAATGAGCAGTTCTTC. It codes for CSAPTGARAYNEQFF.

This clonotype was found a few times. The chain carries TRBV19 and TRBJ1-1, with D uncertain. Trimming pared 1 base from V and 7 bases from J, leaving 13 bases between. CDR1 and CDR2 (germline): LNHDA, SQIVND (reference sequence). The length of the CDR3 is 14 residues. The DNA for the CDR3 is TGTGCCAGTAGTATAGGAGGCCCGGGAAATGAAGCTTTCTTT. This encodes CASSIGGPGNEAFF.

As to this clonotype: One end of the junction is discordant with germline, which a read error may explain. The CDR3 here is CANSQEGRDAYNEQFF. The CDR3 DNA reads as TGTGCCAACAGCCAAGAGGGGCGGGACGCCTACAATGAGCAGTTCTTC. V usage is TRBV4-2 and J usage is TRBJ2-1, with a tentative D call TRBD2 (6 bases). The CDR3 contains 16 residues. Per germline, CDR1 LGHNA and CDR2 YNFKEQ.

This clonotype occurred many times. The rearrangement joins TRBV19 to TRBJ2-1; D gene uncertain. The CDR3 totals 12 residues. Per the germline V gene, CDR1 is LNHDA and CDR2 is SQIVND (reference sequence). Trimming cost V 3 bases and J 8 bases, with 8 bases left between them. CDR3 protein: CASSIPQDEQFF. DNA for the CDR3: TGTGCCAGTAGTATTCCCCAGGATGAGCAGTTCTTC.

This clonotype occurred many times. CDR3 protein: CASKGAASSYNEQFF. The CDR3 bases are TGTGCCAGCAAGGGGGCAGCAAGCTCCTACAATGAGCAGTTCTTC. The genes are TRBV12-3 or TRBV12-4 and TRBJ2-1, with TRBD1 matching 7 bases. The CDR3 has 15 amino acids. V gave up 7 bases and J gave up 0 bases; unmatched junction bases: 6.

Points on this clonotype: Mismatch with germline at one junction end may stem from a read error. V usage is TRBV6-5 and J usage is TRBJ1-1; D not certain. Germline V gene sequence: CDR1 MNHEY, CDR2 SVGAGI. The CDR3 loop spans 15 amino acids. The CDR3 DNA sequence: TGTACCAGCAGTTACTCGATTATCATGAACACTGAAGCTTTCTTT. This encodes CTSSYSIIMNTEAFF.

This clonotype was seen repeatedly, ten times or more. The gene calls are TRBV2 and TRBJ1-4; 9 bases agree with TRBD1. The CDR3 totals 15 residues. The V segment lost 2 bases and the J segment 10 bases; nucleotides outside the gene matches: 8. Germline CDR1 is SNHLY and CDR2 is FYNNEI. As DNA, the CDR3 is TGTGCCAGCAGTGAATCGGGACAGGGTACCGGAAAACTGTTTTTT. It is translated as CASSESGQGTGKLFF.

This clonotype was counted many times. The genes are TRBV7-3 and TRBJ2-7; TRBD2 matches 7 bases. The V gene end was trimmed by 2 bases and the J gene end by 2 bases; junction bases not matched to a gene: 9. Per the germline V gene, CDR1 is SGHTA and CDR2 is FQGTGA. The CDR3 spans 16 residues. Here the CDR3 reads CASSLAAASGPYEQYF. The DNA for the CDR3 is TGTGCCAGCAGCTTAGCCGCGGCTAGCGGACCCTACGAGCAGTACTTC.

This clonotype has ten or more counts. This chain links TRBV5-1 with TRBJ2-5; no clear D. Trimming removed 1 base from V and 1 base from J, with 5 bases in between. The CDR3 has 13 amino acids. Per the germline V gene, CDR1 is SGHRS and CDR2 is YFSETQ. CDR3 sequence: CASSLLFQETQYF. The CDR3, as DNA: TGCGCCAGCAGCTTGCTGTTCCAAGAGACCCAGTACTTC.

The chain couples TRBV6-1 to TRBJ1-5, with D tentatively TRBD1 (5 bases). The ends were cut back, 4 bases at V and 6 bases at J, with 16 bases in the middle. CDR3 length: 15 residues. The germline gives CDR1 MNHNS, CDR2 SASEGT. CDR3 sequence reads: CASSGDLGGAQPQHF. Here the CDR3 DNA reads TGTGCCAGCAGTGGCGATCTTGGAGGGGCTCAGCCCCAGCATTTT.

At least ten counts were recorded for this clonotype. CDR3 bases: TGTGCCAGCAGTGGCTTGACTAGCAATCGGGAGACCCAGTACTTC. It yields the protein CASSGLTSNRETQYF. The chain uses TRBV6-2 or TRBV6-3 and TRBJ2-5, with TRBD2 identical over 7 bases. CDR3 size: 15 residues. The J segment lost 5 bases and the V segment lost 5 bases, leaving 11 bases of the junction unmatched. Per germline, CDR1 MNHEY and CDR2 SVGEGT.

Details on this clonotype: Given a much more abundant clone one base away, this may be a read error. This sequence joins TRBV6-8 and TRBJ1-4; the D is unclear. Germline V gene data show CDR1 as MNHGY and CDR2 as SAAAGT. The ends were cut back, 6 bases at V and 10 bases at J, with 15 bases in the middle. This CDR3 has 13 residues. The CDR3 coding sequence is TGTGCCAGCAGCGTGGGGAGGGATGGAAAACTGTTTTTT. Residues: CASSVGRDGKLFF.

In DNA, the CDR3 is TGCGCCAGCAGCTCGCAGGGGGAAGCCTACGAGCAGTACTTC. Its translation is CASSSQGEAYEQYF. This chain uses TRBV5-1 with TRBJ2-7; 7 bases map to TRBD1. Trimming took 3 bases from V and 2 from J; bases not matched to a gene: 5. The CDR3 has 14 amino acids. The germline CDR1 and CDR2 sequences are SGHRS and YFSETQ.

Ten or more counts support this clonotype. The V gene is TRBV18, the J gene TRBJ1-5, with a possible D match to TRBD1 (5 bases). V was pared by 2 bases and J by 2 bases, with 10 bases between. CDR3 length equals 15 residues. From germline, CDR1 is KGHSH and CDR2 LQKENI. CDR3 bases: TGTGCCAGCTCACCAGCAGACAGCCGCAATCAGCCCCAGCATTTT. Translated, it gives CASSPADSRNQPQHF.

This clonotype was counted ten times or more. The chain combines TRBV28 with TRBJ2-7; D is possibly TRBD1 (6 bases). The CDR3 sequence is 14 residues long. CDR1 is MDHEN and CDR2 is SYDVKM in the germline V gene. Trimming took 5 bases from V and 3 from J, leaving 14 bases between them. CDR3 DNA: TGTGCCAGCAGTATTGACAGGCCCTACTACGAGCAGTACTTC. This codes for CASSIDRPYYEQYF.

This clonotype showed up many times. CDR3 protein: CASTWGPNTGELFF. CDR3 coding DNA: TGTGCCAGCACCTGGGGCCCAAACACCGGGGAGCTGTTTTTT. The genes are TRBV2 and TRBJ2-2; a possible D gene is TRBD1 (5 bases). CDR1 is SNHLY, CDR2 FYNNEI, per germline. The V gene lost 7 bases and the J gene lost 2 bases, with 11 bases spanning the gap. This CDR3 spans 14 amino acids.

This clonotype was seen many times. The chain employs TRBV6-2 or TRBV6-3 and TRBJ2-5; weak D call: TRBD2 (7 bases). CDR1 is MNHEY and CDR2 is SVGEGT in the germline V gene. The CDR3 covers 14 residues. The V and J ends lost 6 bases and 5 bases respectively, with 16 bases between them. As DNA, the CDR3 is TGTGCCAGCAGAGAGGGGGGGCGGTATGAGACCCAGTACTTC. Protein sequence: CASREGGRYETQYF.

This clonotype was seen ten or more times. V and J are TRBV9 and TRBJ1-3; D unresolved. The CDR3 extends over 15 amino acids. Germline-derived CDR1 and CDR2 are SGDLS and YYNGEE. Trimming stripped 0 bases from V and 2 bases from J, with 9 bases between. CDR3 sequence (DNA): TGTGCCAGCAGCGTAGCAGGTCTTGCTGGAAACACCATATATTTT. Protein sequence: CASSVAGLAGNTIYF.